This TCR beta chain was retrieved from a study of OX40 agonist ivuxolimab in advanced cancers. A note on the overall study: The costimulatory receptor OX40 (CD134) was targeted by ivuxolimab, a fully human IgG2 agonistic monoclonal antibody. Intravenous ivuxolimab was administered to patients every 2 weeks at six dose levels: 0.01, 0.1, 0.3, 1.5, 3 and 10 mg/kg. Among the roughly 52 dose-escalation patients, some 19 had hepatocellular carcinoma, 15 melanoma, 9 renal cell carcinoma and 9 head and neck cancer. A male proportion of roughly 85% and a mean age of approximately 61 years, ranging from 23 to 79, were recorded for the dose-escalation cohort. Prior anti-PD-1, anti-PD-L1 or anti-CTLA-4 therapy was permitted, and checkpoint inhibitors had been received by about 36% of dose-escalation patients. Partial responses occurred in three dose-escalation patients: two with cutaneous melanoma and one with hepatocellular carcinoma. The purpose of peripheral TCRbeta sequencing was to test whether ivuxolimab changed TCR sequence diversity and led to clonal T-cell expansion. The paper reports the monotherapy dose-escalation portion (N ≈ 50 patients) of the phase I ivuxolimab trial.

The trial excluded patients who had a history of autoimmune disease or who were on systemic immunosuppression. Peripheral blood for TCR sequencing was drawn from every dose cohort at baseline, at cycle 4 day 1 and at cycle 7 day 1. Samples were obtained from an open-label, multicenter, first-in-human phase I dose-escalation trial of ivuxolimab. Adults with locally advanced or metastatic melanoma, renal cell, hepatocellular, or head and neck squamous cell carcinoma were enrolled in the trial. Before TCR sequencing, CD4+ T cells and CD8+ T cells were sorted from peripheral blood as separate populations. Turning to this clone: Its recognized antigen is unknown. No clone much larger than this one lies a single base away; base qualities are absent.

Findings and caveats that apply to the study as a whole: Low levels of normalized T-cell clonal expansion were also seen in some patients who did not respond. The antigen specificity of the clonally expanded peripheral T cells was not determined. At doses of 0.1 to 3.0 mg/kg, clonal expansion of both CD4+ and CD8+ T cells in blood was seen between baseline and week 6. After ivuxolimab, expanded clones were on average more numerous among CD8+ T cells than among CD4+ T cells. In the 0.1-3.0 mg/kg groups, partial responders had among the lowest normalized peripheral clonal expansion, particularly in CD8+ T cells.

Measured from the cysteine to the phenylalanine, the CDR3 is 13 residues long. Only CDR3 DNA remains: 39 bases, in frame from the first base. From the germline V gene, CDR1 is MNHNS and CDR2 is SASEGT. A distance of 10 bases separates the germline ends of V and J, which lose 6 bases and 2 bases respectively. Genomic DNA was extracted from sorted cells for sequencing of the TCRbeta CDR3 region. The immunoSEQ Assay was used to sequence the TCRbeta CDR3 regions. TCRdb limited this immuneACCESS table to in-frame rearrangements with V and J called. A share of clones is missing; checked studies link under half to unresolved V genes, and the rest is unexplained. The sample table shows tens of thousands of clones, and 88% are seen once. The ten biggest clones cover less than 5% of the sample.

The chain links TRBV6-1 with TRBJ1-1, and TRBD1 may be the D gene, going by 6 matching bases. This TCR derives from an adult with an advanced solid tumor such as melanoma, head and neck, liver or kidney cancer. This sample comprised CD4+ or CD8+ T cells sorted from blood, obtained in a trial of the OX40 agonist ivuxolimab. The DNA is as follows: TGTGCCAGCAGGGGGGCTGGAAACACTGAAGCTTTCTTT. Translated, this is CASRGAGNTEAFF.